This TCR beta chain stems from a study of T-cell reconstitution after alpha-beta-depleted transplantation in children. Broader study findings: Several hundred graft clones that had expanded were reportedly the source of alpha-beta T cells about two months after transplant.

The table lists this clonotype with a few counts. Its antigen remains unknown. Preparation of the TCRbeta library involved a method that used unique molecular identifiers. TCRdb re-derived calls from the PCR reads in MiXCR, one entry per CDR3 protein. Here the sample spans 670,000 or so distinct CDR3 sequences, around 13% being singletons. The CDR3 is made up of 17 amino acids. The V and J ends lost 0 bases and 0 bases respectively, with 15 bases between them. The germline gives CDR1 DFQATT, CDR2 SNEGSKA (reference sequence). The origin of this receptor is a girl aged 2-9 years with congenital amegakaryocytic thrombocytopenia, due to receive a stem cell transplant. Material: PBMCs, obtained before TCRalphabeta/CD19-depleted stem cell transplant. The V gene is TRBV20-1, the J gene TRBJ2-1, with D tentatively TRBD2 (5 bases). CDR3 bases: TGCAGTGCTAGAGATTTTAGCCGAGGGAGCTCCTACAATGAGCAGTTCTTC. Protein: CSARDFSRGSSYNEQFF.